The clone carrying this T cell receptor beta chain has just a few counts. Its antigen remains unknown. This sample is drawn from a study of blood T cells in healthy people across ages. As for the study in general: Using template switching, researchers captured about one barcoded beta molecule for each two T cells.

CDR3 size: 14 residues. CDR1 and CDR2 from the germline V gene are LGHNA and YSLEER. Primers used in a second PCR of about 6 to 12 cycles were a sample-barcoded 5' primer and a J-beta primer mix. A template-switch adaptor with 12 random nucleotides tagged each cDNA molecule. Every individual sample yielded 2.5 million or more paired-end reads (each containing CDR3). Via MiXCR, TCRdb re-called the 5' RACE reads, giving one row per CDR3 protein. The data hold more than 900,000 distinct CDR3 sequences, with 20% to 25% observed a single time. General study findings and limits: The percentage of naive T cells correlated strongly with TCR beta diversity.

These same records also appear under a second study, on T cells of mothers and their children.

The sample was blood. V usage is TRBV4-3 and J usage is TRBJ2-5; TRBD2 might be the D (6 bases). The J call may be incorrect, as the DNA end agrees better with TRBJ2-1. This receptor was obtained from a girl aged 2-10 years in good health. The CDR3 DNA reads TGCGCCAGCAGTCCCGACGGGGGTCCCAATGAGCAGTTCTTC. Encoded protein: CASSPDGGPNEQFF.